This T cell receptor (beta chain) originates from a study of vaccination and CD4 T cells after COVID-19. Sequence data for DNA of cultured CD4+ T cells were generated by the Oncomine TCR Beta short-read assay. Using its own MiXCR run on the PCR reads, TCRdb lists one record per CDR3 protein. The sample contains some 11,000 distinct CDR3 sequences, approximately 70% of which appear only once. This sample's treatment: approximately nine-day PBMC culture with coronavirus spike peptide pools or control peptides (ViraFEST assay). Wells contained fewer than 2.5 million PBMCs each, and these were cultured with around 9.6 IU/ml IL-2 and roughly 9.8 ug/ml peptide pools. Study-wide findings and caveats: With convalescent patients, a median around 85% of reactive clones emerged solely after vaccination.

This clonotype was seen more than once but under ten times. What it binds is not known. CDR3 length equals 14 residues. V was clipped by 6 bases and J by 7 bases, with 13 bases between them. The sequencing sample was made of CD4+ T cells from blood, cultured in vitro. The rearrangement joins TRBV12-3 or TRBV12-4 to TRBJ1-6; D may be TRBD1 (5 bases). The source of this sequence is a human donor who had recovered from COVID-19. Written as DNA, the CDR3 is TGTGCCAGCAGCTCGGGACGGCTGAATTCACCCCTCCACTTT. Translation: CASSSGRLNSPLHF.